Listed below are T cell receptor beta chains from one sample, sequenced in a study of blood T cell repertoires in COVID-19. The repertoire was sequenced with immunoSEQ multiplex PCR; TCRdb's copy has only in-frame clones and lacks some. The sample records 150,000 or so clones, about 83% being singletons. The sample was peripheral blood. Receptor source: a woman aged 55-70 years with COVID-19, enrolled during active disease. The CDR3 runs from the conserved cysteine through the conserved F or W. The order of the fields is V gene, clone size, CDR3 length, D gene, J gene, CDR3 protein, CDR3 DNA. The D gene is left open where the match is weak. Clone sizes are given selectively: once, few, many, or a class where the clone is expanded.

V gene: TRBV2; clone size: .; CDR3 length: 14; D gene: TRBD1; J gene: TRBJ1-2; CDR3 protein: CASIWGQGSYGYTF; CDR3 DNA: TGTGCCAGCATCTGGGGACAGGGGTCCTATGGCTACACCTTC
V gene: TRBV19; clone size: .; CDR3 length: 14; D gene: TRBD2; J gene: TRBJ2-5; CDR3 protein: CASSITSGRETQYF; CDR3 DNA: TGTGCCAGTAGTATCACTAGCGGGAGAGAGACCCAGTACTTC
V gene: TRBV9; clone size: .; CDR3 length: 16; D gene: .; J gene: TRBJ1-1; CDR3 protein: CASSVVGVGGNTEAFF; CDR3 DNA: TGTGCCAGCAGCGTAGTCGGGGTCGGGGGGAACACTGAAGCTTTCTTT
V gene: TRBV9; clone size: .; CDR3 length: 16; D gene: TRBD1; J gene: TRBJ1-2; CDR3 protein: CASSADPGGSNYGYTF; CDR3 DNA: TGTGCCAGCAGCGCGGACCCAGGGGGGTCAAACTATGGCTACACCTTC
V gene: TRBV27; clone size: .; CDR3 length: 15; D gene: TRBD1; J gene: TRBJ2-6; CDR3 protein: CASRKTGAGANVLTF; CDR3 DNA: TGTGCCAGCAGAAAAACAGGGGCCGGGGCCAACGTCCTGACTTTC
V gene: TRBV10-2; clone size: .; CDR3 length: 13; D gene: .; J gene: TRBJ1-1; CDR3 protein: CASSENSNTEAFF; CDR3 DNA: TGCGCCAGCAGTGAGAACAGTAACACTGAAGCTTTCTTT
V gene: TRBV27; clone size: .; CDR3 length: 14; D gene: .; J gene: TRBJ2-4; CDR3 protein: CASSLSRTANIQYF; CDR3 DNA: TGTGCCAGCAGTTTATCCCGGACAGCTAACATTCAGTACTTC
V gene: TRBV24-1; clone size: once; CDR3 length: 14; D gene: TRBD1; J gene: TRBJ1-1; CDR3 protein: CATSRTGPNTEAFF; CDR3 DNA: TGTGCCACCAGTCGGACAGGGCCGAACACTGAAGCTTTCTTT
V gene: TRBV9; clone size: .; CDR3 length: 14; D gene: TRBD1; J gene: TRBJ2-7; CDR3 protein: CASSARDSSYEQYF; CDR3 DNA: TGTGCCAGCAGCGCTAGGGACAGCTCCTACGAGCAGTACTTC
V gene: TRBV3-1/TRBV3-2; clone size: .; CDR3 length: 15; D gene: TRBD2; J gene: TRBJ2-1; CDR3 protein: CASSQNPSGSDEQFF; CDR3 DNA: TGTGCCAGCAGCCAAAACCCTAGCGGGAGCGATGAGCAGTTCTTC
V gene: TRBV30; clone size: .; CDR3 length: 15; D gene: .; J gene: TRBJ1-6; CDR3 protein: CAWSVLEEAASPLHF; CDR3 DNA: TGTGCCTGGAGTGTTCTCGAGGAGGCAGCTTCACCCCTCCACTTT
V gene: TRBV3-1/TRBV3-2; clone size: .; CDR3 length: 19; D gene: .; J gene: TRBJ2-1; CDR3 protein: CASSQDRRAGRGDYNEQFF; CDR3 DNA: TGTGCCAGCAGCCAAGATAGGCGAGCAGGCAGGGGGGATTACAATGAGCAGTTCTTC
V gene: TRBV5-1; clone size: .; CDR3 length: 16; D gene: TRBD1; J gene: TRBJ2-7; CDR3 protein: CASSLVVGTGVREQYF; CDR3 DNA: TGCGCCAGCAGCTTGGTAGTCGGAACAGGGGTACGCGAGCAGTACTTC
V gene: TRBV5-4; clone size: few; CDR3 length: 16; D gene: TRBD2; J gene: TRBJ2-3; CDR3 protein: CASSLESGGNTDTQYF; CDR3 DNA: TGTGCCAGCAGCTTGGAATCGGGGGGAAACACAGATACGCAGTATTTT
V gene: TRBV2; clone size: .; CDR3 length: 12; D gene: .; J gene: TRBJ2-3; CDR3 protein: CASSGGRSTQYF; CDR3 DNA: TGTGCCAGCAGTGGGGGGAGGAGTACGCAGTATTTT
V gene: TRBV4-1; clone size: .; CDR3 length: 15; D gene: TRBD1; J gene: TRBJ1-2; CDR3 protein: CASSQPIGTGAGYTF; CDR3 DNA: TGCGCCAGCAGCCAGCCCATCGGGACAGGGGCTGGCTACACCTTC
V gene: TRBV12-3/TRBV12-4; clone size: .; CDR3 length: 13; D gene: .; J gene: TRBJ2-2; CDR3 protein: CASSLRGSRELFF; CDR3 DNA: TGTGCCAGCAGTTTGCGGGGCTCCCGGGAGCTGTTTTTT
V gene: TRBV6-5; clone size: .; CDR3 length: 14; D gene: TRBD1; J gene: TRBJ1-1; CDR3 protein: CASSSTGTGTEAFF; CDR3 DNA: TGTGCCAGCAGTTCGACCGGGACAGGCACTGAAGCTTTCTTT
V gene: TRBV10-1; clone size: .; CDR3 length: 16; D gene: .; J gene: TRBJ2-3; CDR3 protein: CASITRARPSTDTQYF; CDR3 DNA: TGCGCCAGCATCACTCGAGCTCGTCCTAGCACAGATACGCAGTATTTT
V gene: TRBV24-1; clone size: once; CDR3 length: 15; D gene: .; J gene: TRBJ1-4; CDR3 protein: CATSDSGGTNEKLFF; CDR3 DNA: TGTGCCACCAGTGATTCCGGAGGGACTAATGAAAAACTGTTTTTT
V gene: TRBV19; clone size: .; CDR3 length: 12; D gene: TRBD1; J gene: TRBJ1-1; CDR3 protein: CASSMGDRQAFF; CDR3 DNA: TGTGCCAGTAGTATGGGGGACAGGCAAGCTTTCTTT
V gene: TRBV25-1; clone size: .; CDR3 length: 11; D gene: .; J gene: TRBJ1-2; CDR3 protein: CASAGYYGYTF; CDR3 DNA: TGTGCCAGCGCCGGGTACTATGGCTACACCTTC
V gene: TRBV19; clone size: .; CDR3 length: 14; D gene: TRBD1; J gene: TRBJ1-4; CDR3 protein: CASSLDRGGEKLFF; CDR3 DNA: TGTGCCAGTAGTCTGGACAGGGGAGGCGAAAAACTGTTTTTT
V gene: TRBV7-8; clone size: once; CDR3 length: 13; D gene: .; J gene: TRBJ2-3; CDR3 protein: CASSLAGGTTQYF; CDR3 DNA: TGTGCCAGCAGCTTAGCCGGCGGGACTACGCAGTATTTT
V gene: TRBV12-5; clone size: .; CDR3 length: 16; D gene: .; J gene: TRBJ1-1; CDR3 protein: CASGLGTLTGVTEAFF; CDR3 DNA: TGTGCTAGTGGTTTGGGAACTTTGACGGGGGTGACTGAAGCTTTCTTT
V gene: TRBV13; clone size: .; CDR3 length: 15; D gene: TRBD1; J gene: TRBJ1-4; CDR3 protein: CASSPTRQGGEKLFF; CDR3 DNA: TGTGCCAGCAGCCCCACTCGACAGGGTGGTGAAAAACTGTTTTTT